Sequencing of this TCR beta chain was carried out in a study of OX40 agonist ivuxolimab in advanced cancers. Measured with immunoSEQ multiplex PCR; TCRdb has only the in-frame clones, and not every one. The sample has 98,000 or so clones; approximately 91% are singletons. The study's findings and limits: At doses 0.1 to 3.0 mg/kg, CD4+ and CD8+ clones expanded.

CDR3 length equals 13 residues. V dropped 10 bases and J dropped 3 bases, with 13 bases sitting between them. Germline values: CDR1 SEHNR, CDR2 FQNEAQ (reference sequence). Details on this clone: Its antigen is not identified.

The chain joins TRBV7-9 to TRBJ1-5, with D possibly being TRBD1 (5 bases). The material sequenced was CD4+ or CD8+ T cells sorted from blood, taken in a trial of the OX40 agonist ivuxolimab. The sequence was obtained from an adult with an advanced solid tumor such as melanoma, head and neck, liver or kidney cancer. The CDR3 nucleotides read TGTGCCACCCAAATTGGGGCCAATCAGCCCCAGCATTTT. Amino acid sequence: CATQIGANQPQHF.